One T cell receptor (beta chain) is described in this entry. CDR1 is LNHDA and CDR2 is SQIVND in the germline V gene (reference sequence). V lost 1 base and J 6 bases, leaving 13 bases between the germline ends. The CDR3 is made up of 15 amino acids. TCRdb keeps only in-frame clones here, not all; method: immunoSEQ multiplex PCR. The repertoire has more than 2 million clones, about 93% of them found once; the top ten carry roughly 1.7%. This sample is part of a study of shared clonotypes between healthy human individuals. CD8 cells classed as naive were CD45RO-negative and positively selected for CCR7, excluding terminally differentiated effector memory CD45RA+ cells.

V and J are TRBV19 and TRBJ1-5; weak D call: TRBD1 (5 bases). Sample: naive CD8+ T cells from PBMCs. The sequence came from a man in his late teens or twenties in good health. Some clones in this sample may be carry-over from other donors' samples. CDR3 in DNA: TGTGCCAGTAGTATAGGTCGGGGACGGGGTCAGCCCCAGCATTTT. Translating gives CASSIGRGRGQPQHF.